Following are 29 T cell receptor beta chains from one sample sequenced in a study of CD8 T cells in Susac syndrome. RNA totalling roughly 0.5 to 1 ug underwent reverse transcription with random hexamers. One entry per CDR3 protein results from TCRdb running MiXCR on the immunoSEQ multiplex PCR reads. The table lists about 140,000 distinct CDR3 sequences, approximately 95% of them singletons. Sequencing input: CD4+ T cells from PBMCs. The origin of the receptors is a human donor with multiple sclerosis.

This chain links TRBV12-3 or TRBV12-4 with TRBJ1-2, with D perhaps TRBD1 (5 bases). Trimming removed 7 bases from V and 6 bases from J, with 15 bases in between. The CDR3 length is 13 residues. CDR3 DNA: TGTGCCAGCACCGACGGCAGGGCCGATGGCTACACCTTC. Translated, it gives CASTDGRADGYTF.

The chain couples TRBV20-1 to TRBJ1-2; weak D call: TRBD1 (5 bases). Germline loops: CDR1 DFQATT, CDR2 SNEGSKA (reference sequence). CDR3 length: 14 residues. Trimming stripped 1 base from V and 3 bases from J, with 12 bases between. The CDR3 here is CSARAGGNHYGYTF. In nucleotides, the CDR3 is TGCAGTGCTAGAGCGGGGGGTAACCACTATGGCTACACCTTC.

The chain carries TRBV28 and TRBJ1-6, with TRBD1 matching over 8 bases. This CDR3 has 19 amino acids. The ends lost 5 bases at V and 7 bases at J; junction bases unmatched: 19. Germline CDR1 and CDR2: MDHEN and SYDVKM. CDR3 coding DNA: TGTGCCAGCAGTCCACATGAGACAGGGGTCCTATTGGGGAATTCACCCCTCCACTTT. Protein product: CASSPHETGVLLGNSPLHF.

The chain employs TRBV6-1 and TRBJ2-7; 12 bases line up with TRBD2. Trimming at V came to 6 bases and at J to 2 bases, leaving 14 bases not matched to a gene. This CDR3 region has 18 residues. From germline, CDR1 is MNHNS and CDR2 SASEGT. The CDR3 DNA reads TGTGCCAGCAGCCCGACTAGCGGGAGAAGGATTGGGACCTACGAGCAGTACTTC. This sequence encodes CASSPTSGRRIGTYEQYF.

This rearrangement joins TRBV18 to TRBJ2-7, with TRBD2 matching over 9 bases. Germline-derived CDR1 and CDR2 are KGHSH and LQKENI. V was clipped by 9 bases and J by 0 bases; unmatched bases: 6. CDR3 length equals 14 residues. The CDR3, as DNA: TGTGCCAGTTCTAGCGGGGAGAGCTCCTACGAGCAGTACTTC. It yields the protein CASSSGESSYEQYF.

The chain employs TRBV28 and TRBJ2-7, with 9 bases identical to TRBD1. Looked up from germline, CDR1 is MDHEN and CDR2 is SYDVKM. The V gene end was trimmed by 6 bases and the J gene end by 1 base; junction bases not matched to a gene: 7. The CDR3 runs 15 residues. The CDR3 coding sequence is TGTGCCAGCAGACGAACAGGGGGCGGTTCCTACGAGCAGTACTTC. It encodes CASRRTGGGSYEQYF. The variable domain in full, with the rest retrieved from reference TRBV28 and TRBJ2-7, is DVKVTQSSRYLVKRTGEKVFLECVQDMDHENMFWYRQDPGLGLRLIYFSYDVKMKEKGDIPEGYSVSREKKERFSLILESASTNQTSMYLCASRRTGGGSYEQYFGPGTRLTVT.

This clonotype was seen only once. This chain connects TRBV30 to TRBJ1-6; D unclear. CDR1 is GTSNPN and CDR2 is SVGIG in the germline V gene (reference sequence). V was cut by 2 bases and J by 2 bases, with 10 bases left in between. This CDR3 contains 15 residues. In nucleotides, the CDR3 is TGTGCCTGGAGTTCGAGTACCCCCTATAATTCACCCCTCCACTTT. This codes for CAWSSSTPYNSPLHF.

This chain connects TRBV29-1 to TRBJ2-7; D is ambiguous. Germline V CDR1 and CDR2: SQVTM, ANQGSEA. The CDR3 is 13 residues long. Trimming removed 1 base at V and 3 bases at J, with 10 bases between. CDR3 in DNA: TGCAGCGTTGAAGTCCTCGGTGACTACGAGCAGTACTTC. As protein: CSVEVLGDYEQYF.

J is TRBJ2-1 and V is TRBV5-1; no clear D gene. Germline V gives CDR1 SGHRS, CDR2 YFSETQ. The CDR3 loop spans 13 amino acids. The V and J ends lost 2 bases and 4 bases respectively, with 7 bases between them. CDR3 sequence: CASSFPGYNEQFF. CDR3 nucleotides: TGCGCCAGCAGCTTTCCGGGTTACAATGAGCAGTTCTTC.

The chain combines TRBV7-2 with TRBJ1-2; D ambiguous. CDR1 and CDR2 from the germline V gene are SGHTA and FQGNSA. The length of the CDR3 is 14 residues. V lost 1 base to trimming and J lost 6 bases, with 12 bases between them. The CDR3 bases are TGTGCCAGCAGCTTAGACGGCGCAGTGAATGGCTACACCTTC. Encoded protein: CASSLDGAVNGYTF.

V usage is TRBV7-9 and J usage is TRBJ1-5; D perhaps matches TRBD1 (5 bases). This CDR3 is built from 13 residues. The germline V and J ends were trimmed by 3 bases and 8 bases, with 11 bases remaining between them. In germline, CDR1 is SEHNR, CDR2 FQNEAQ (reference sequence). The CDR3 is CASSFGGDKPQHF. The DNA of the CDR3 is TGTGCCAGCAGCTTTGGGGGTGACAAGCCCCAGCATTTT. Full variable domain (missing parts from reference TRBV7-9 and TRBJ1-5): DTGVSQNPRHKITKRGQNVTFRCDPISEHNRLYWYRQTLGQGPEFLTYFQNEAQLEKSRLLSDRFSAERPKGSFSTLEIQRTEQGDSAMYLCASSFGGDKPQHFGDGTRLSIL.

The CDR3 nucleotides are TGCAGCGTTGACAACTATGGCTACACCTTC. Its translation: CSVDNYGYTF. The chain carries TRBV29-1 and TRBJ1-2, with unresolved D. Germline values: CDR1 SQVTM, CDR2 ANQGSEA. The CDR3 consists of 10 residues. Trimming took 3 bases from V and 2 from J, leaving 1 base between them.

The CDR3 loop is CSARVAGANTGELFF. CDR3 in DNA: TGCAGTGCTAGAGTAGCGGGGGCCAACACCGGGGAGCTGTTTTTT. The genes are TRBV20-1 and TRBJ2-2, with 9 bases aligning to TRBD2. Germline V gene lookup returns CDR1 DFQATT and CDR2 SNEGSKA (reference sequence). This CDR3 has 15 residues. Losses at the gene ends were 1 base for V and 2 bases for J; bases not matched to a gene: 2.

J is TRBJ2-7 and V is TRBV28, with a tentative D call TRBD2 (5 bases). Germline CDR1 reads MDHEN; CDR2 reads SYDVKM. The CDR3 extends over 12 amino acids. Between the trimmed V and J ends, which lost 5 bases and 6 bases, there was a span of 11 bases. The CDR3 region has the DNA TGTGCCAGCAGTCTACTCAGCGGCGAGCAGTACTTC. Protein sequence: CASSLLSGEQYF. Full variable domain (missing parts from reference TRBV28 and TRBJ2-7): DVKVTQSSRYLVKRTGEKVFLECVQDMDHENMFWYRQDPGLGLRLIYFSYDVKMKEKGDIPEGYSVSREKKERFSLILESASTNQTSMYLCASSLLSGEQYFGPGTRLTVT.

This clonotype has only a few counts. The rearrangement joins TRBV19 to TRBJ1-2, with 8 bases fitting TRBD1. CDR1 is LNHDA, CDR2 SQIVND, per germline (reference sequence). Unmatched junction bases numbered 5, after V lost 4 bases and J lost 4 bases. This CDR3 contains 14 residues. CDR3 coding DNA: TGTGCCAGTAGTAGCAGGGGGCCTCCCTATGGCTACACCTTC. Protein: CASSSRGPPYGYTF. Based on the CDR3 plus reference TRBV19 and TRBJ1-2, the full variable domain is DGGITQSPKYLFRKEGQNVTLSCEQNLNHDAMYWYRQDPGQGLRLIYYSQIVNDFQKGDIAEGYSVSREKKESFPLTVTSAQKNPTAFYLCASSSRGPPYGYTFGSGTRLTVV.

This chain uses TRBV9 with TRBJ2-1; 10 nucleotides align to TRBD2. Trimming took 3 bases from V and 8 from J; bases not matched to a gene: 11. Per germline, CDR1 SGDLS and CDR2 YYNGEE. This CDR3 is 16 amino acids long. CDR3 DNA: TGTGCCAGCAGCGCCTCAGCTAGCGGGAGTAACTATGAGCAGTTCTTC. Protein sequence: CASSASASGSNYEQFF. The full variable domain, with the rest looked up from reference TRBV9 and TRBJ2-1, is DSGVTQTPKHLITATGQRVTLRCSPRSGDLSVYWYQQSLDQGLQFLIQYYNGEERAKGNILERFSAQQFPDLHSELNLSSLELGDSALYFCASSASASGSNYEQFFGPGTRLTVL.

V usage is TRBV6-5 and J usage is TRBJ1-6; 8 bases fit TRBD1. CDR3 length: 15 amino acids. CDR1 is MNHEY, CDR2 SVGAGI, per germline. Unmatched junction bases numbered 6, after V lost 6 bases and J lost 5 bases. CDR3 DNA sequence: TGTGCCAGCAGCCCAGGACAGGGACATAATTCACCCCTCCACTTT. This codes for CASSPGQGHNSPLHF.

Here the CDR3 DNA reads TGTGCCAGCAGTTTAAGGTATCGAGAGACCCAGTACTTC. As protein: CASSLRYRETQYF. V and J are TRBV27 and TRBJ2-5; D call uncertain. The V gene lost 2 bases and the J gene lost 4 bases, with 8 bases spanning the gap. In germline, CDR1 is MNHEY, CDR2 SMNVEV (reference sequence). The CDR3 extends over 13 amino acids.

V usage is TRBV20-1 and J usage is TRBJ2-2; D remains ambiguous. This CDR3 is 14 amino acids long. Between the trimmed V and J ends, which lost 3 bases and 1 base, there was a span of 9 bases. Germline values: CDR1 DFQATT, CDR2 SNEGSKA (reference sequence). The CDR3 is CSASDPGNTGELFF. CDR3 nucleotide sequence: TGCAGTGCTAGCGATCCCGGGAACACCGGGGAGCTGTTTTTT.

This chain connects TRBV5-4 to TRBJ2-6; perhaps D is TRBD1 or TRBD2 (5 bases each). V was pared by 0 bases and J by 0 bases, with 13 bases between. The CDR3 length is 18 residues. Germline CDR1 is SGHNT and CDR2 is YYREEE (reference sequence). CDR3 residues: CASSLAGRTVSGANVLTF. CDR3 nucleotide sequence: TGTGCCAGCAGCTTGGCGGGACGTACCGTCTCTGGGGCCAACGTCCTGACTTTC. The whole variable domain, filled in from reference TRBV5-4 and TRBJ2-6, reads ETGVTQSPTHLIKTRGQQVTLRCSSQSGHNTVSWYQQALGQGPQFIFQYYREEENGRGNFPPRFSGLQFPNYSSELNVNALELDDSALYLCASSLAGRTVSGANVLTFGAGSRLTVL.

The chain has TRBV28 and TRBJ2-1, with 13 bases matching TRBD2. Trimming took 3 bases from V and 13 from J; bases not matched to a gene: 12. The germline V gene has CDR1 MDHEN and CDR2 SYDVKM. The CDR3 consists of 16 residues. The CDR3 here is CASSFLGTSGVRGQFF. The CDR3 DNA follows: TGTGCCAGCAGTTTTTTGGGGACTAGCGGGGTGAGGGGCCAGTTCTTC.

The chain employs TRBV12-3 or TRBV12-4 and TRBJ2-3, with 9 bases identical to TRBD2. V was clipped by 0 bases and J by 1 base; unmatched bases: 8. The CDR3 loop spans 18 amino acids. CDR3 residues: CASSLALGAGGRTDTQYF. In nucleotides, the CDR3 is TGTGCCAGCAGTTTAGCCTTGGGAGCGGGGGGTCGCACAGATACGCAGTATTTT.

The CDR3, as DNA: TGTGCCAGCAGTTACGAGACTGGGGCCAACGTCCTGACTTTC. Its translation: CASSYETGANVLTF. The V gene is TRBV6-6, the J gene TRBJ2-6; D is unclear. V lost 2 bases and J lost 2, with 4 bases in between. CDR3 length: 14 amino acids. The germline CDR1 and CDR2 sequences are MNHNY and SVGAGI (reference sequence).

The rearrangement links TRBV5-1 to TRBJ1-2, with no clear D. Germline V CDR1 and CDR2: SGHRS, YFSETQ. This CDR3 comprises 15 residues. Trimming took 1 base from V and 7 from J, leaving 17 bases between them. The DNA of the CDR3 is TGCGCCAGCAGCTTGTCCCTCCGGAAGGAGTCTGGCTACACCTTC. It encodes CASSLSLRKESGYTF.

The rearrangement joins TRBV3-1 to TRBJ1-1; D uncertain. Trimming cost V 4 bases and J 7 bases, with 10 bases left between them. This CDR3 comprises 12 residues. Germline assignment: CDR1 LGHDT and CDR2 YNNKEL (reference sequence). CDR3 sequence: CASSPFRGEAFF. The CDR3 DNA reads TGTGCCAGCAGCCCGTTTCGTGGTGAAGCTTTCTTT.

The CDR3 loop is CASSFVDQETQYF. The CDR3 region has the DNA TGTGCCAGCAGCTTTGTAGACCAAGAGACCCAGTACTTC. The V gene is TRBV7-8, the J gene TRBJ2-5; D remains unclear. Germline CDR1 and CDR2: SGHVS and FQNEAQ. This CDR3 comprises 13 residues. Deletions cut 3 bases from V and 0 bases from J, with 5 bases between.

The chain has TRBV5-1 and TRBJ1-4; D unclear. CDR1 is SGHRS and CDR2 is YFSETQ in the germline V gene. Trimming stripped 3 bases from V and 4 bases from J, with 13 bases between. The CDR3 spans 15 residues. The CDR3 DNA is TGCGCCAGCAGCTCCCGAAACGCCGATAATGAAAAACTGTTTTTT. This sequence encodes CASSSRNADNEKLFF.

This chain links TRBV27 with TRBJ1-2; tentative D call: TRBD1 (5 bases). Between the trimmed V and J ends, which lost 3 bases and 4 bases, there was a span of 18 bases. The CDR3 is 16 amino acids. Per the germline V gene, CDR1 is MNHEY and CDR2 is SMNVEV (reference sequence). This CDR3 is CASSFRQLLGGYGYTF. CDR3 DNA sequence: TGTGCCAGCAGTTTTCGACAGCTCCTTGGTGGCTATGGCTACACCTTC.

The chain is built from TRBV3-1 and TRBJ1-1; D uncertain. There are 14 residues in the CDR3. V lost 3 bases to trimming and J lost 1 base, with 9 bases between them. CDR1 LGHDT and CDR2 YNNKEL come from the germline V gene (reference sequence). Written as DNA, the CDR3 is TGTGCCAGCAGCCATCAGCCAGCGAACACTGAAGCTTTCTTT. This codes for CASSHQPANTEAFF.